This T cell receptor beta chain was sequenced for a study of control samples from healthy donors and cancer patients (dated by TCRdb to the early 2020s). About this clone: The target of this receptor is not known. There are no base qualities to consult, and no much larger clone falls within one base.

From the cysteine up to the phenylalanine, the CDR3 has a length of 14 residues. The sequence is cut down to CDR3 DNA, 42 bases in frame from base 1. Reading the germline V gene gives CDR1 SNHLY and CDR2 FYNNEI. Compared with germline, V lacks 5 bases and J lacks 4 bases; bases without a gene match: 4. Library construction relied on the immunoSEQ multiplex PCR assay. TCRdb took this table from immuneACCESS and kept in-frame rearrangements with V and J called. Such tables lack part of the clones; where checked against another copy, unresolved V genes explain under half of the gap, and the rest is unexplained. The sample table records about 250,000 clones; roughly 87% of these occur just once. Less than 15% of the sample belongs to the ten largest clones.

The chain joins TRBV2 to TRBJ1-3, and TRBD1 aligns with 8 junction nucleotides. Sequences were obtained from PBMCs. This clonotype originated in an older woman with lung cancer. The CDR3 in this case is CASSRTGSGNTIYF. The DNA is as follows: TGTGCCAGCAGTAGGACAGGGAGCGGAAACACCATATATTTT.